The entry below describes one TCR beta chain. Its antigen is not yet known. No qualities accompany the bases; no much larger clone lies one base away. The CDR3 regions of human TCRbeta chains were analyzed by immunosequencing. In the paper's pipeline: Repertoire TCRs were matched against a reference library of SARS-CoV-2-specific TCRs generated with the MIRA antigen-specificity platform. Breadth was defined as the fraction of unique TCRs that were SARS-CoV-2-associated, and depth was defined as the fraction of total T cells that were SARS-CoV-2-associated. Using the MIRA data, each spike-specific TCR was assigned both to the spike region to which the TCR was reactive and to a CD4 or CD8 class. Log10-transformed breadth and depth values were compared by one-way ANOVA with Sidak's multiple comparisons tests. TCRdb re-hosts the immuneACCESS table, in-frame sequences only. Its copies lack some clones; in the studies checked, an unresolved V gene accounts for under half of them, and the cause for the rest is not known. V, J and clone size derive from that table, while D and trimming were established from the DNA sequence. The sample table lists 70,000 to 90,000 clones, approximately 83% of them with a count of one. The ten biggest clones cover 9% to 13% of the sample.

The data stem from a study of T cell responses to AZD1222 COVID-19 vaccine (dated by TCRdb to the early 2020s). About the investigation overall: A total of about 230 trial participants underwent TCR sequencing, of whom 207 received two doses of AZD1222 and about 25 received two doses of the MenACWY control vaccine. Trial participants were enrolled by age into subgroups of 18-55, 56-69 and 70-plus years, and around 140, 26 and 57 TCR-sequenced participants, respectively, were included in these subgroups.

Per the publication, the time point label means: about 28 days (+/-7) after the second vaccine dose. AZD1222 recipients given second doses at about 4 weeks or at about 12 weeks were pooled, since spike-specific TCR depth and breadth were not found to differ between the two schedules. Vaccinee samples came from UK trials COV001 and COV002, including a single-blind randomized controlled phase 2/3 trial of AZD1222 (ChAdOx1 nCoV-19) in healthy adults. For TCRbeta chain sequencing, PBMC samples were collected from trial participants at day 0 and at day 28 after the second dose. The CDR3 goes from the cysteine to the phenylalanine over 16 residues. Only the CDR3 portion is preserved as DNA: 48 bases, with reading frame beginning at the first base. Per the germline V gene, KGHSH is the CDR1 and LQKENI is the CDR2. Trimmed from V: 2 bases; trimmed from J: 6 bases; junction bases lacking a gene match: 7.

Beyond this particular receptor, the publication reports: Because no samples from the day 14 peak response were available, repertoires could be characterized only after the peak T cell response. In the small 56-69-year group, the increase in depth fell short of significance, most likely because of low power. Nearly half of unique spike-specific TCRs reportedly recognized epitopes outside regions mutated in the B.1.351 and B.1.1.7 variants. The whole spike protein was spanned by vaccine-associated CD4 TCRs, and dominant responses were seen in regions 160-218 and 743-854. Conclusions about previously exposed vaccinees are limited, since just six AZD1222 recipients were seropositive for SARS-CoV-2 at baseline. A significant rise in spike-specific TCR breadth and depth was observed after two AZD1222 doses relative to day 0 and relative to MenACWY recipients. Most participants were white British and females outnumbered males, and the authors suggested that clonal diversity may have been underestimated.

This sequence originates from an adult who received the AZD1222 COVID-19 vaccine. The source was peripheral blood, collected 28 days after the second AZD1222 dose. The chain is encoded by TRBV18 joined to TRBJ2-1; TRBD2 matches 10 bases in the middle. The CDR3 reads CASSPVRSGGANEQFF. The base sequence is TGTGCCAGCTCACCAGTCCGGAGCGGGGGGGCCAATGAGCAGTTCTTC. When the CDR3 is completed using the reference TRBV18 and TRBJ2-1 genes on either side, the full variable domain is NAGVMQNPRHLVRRRGQEARLRCSPMKGHSHVYWYRQLPEEGLKFMVYLQKENIIDESGMPKERFSAEFPKEGPSILRIQQVVRGDSAAYFCASSPVRSGGANEQFFGPGTRLTVL.